What follows is one TCR beta chain and its context. What it binds is not known. This specimen belongs to a study of T cell responses to AZD1222 COVID-19 vaccine. General study findings and limits: With two AZD1222 doses given, Spike-specific TCR breadth and depth both rose. CD4 TCRs linked to vaccination spanned spike, dominating at 160-218 and 743-854.

Sequencing used immunoSEQ multiplex PCR; TCRdb keeps in-frame clones, though not all of them. This sample yields 100,000 or so clones, of which 87% are seen a single time; less than 2.5% belongs to the top ten. Trimming pared 0 bases from V and 4 bases from J, leaving 6 bases between. This CDR3 is built from 13 residues. Germline loops: CDR1 LNHDA, CDR2 SQIVND (reference sequence). J is TRBJ1-2 and V is TRBV19; unclear D gene. The source was peripheral blood, collected 28 days after the second AZD1222 dose. The receptor's source is an adult who received the AZD1222 COVID-19 vaccine. DNA of the CDR3: TGTGCCAGTAGTATAGATGCCGGCTATGGCTACACCTTC. Translated: CASSIDAGYGYTF.